This T cell receptor beta chain came from a study of technical replicates of blood from several donors. This clone was seen once. The method was immunoSEQ multiplex PCR; TCRdb's version includes in-frame clones alone and lacks a portion of them. The table lists 72,000 or so clones, around 96% of them singletons. The CDR3 length is 15 residues. V lost 0 bases to trimming and J lost 6 bases, with 14 bases between them. The germline gives CDR1 MNHEY, CDR2 SVGAGI. The sequence was collected from a human donor in good health. The chain couples TRBV6-5 to TRBJ1-2; tentatively, D is TRBD1 (6 bases). The sequenced sample was T cells isolated from PBMCs. Here the CDR3 reads CASSYSIQGTDGYTF. CDR3 in DNA: TGTGCCAGCAGTTACTCGATCCAGGGGACGGATGGCTACACCTTC.